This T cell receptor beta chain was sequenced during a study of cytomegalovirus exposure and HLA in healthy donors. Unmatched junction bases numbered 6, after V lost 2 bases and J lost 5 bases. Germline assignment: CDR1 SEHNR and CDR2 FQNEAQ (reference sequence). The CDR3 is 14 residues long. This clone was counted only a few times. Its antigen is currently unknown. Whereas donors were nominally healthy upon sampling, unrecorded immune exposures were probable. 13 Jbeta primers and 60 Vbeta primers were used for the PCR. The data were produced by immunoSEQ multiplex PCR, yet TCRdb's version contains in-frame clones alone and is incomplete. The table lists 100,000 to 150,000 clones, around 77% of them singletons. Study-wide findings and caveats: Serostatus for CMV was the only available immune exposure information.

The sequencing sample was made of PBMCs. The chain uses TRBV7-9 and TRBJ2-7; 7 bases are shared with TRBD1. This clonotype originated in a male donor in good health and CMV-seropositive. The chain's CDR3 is CASSLSRGWNEQYF. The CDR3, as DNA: TGTGCCAGCAGCTTAAGCAGGGGGTGGAACGAGCAGTACTTC.